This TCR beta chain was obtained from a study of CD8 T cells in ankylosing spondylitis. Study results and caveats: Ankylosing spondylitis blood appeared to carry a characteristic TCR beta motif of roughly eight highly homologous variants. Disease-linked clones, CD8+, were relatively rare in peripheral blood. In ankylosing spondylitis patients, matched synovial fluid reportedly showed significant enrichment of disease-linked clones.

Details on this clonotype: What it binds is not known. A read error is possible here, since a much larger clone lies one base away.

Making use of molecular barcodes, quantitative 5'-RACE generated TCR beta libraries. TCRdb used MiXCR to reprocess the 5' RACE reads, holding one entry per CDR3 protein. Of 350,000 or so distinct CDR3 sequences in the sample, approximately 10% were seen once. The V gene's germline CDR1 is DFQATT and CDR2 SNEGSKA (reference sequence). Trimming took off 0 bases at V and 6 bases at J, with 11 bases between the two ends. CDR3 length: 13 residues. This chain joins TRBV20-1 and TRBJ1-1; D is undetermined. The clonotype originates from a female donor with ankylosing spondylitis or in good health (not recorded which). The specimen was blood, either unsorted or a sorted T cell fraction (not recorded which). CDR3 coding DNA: TGCAGTGCTAGAGATAACGGTTTTTCTGAAGCTTTCTTT. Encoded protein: CSARDNGFSEAFF.